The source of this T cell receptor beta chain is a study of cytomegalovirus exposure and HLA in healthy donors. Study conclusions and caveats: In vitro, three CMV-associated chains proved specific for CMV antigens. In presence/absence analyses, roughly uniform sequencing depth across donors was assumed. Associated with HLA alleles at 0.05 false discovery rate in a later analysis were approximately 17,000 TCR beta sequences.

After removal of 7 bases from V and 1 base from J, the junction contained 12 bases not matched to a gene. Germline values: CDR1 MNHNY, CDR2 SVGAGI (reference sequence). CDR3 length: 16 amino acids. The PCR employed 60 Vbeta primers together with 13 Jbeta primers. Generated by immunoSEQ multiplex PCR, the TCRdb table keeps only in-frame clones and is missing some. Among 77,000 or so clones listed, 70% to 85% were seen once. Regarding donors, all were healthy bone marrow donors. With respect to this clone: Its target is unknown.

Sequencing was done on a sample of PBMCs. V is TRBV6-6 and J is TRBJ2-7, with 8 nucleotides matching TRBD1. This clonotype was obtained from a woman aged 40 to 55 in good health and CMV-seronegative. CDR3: CASTPASGGASYEQYF. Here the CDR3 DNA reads TGTGCCAGCACTCCCGCGTCAGGGGGCGCATCCTACGAGCAGTACTTC.